The present entry profiles one TCR beta chain with its context. The germline V and J ends were trimmed by 0 bases and 1 base, with 7 bases remaining between them. Germline V lookup: CDR1 SGHKS, CDR2 YYEKEE (reference sequence). The CDR3 totals 14 residues. This entry belongs to a study of blood T cell repertoires in COVID-19. Study context: Specimens from acute and convalescent COVID-19 originated in the United States, Italy and Spain. The analysed material was cDNA or gDNA that came from T cells, B-cell-depleted T cells, or PBMCs.

Seattle enrolled patients during active infection and tracked them longitudinally. In the source study's methods: Reference gene primer amplification gave nucleated cell count estimates. The table came from immunoSEQ multiplex PCR; TCRdb's copy has only in-frame clones and leaves some out. Clonal size and the V and J genes are those of that table, whereas D and trimming came from the DNA. The sample consists of roughly 300,000 clones, about 90% of them appearing once. The chain recombines TRBV5-5 with TRBJ1-1; no definite D call. The sequence was obtained from a woman aged 25 to 39 with COVID-19, enrolled during active disease. The specimen sequenced was peripheral blood. CDR3: CASSLGYRNTEAFF. Here the CDR3 DNA reads TGTGCCAGCAGCTTGGGTTACAGGAACACTGAAGCTTTCTTT.